Described below is a single TCR beta chain sequence and its context. Its antigen is unknown. None of the donors, who were healthy HIV-negative adults, had recently had acute infections or vaccinations. These data belong to a study of shared clonotypes between healthy human individuals. Study findings and constraints: Memory subsets generally showed lower estimated richness than naive subsets.

The table came from immunoSEQ multiplex PCR; TCRdb's copy has only in-frame clones and leaves some out. The table shows about 980,000 clones, with approximately 76% occurring only once. This receptor was obtained from a man younger than 35 in good health. Material: memory CD4+ T cells sorted from blood. The sample's subset: CD45RA-negative fraction.

This CDR3 is CASSQKERRQPQHF. In nucleotides, the CDR3 is TGTGCCAGTAGCCAAAAGGAACGTCGCCAGCCCCAGCATTTT. The chain is built from TRBV19 and TRBJ1-5; D gene unclear. Deletions cut 6 bases from V and 7 bases from J, with 16 bases between. Germline V gene sequence: CDR1 LNHDA, CDR2 SQIVND (reference sequence). The CDR3 has 14 residues.